A single sample is the source of the 18 T cell receptor beta chains below, sequenced in a study of T cells in Graves' hyperthyroidism and ophthalmopathy. Amplification targeted TCR beta CDR3 regions from RNA transcripts. The TCR CDR3 was amplified in a first-round RT-PCR using the HTBI primer set. Each CDR3 protein is one row after TCRdb ran MiXCR on the multiplex PCR reads. The data show more than 350,000 distinct CDR3 sequences, 13% to 15% seen once. The sample consisted of blood. These receptors came from a woman aged 60-70 years with Graves' ophthalmopathy.

This clonotype was seen a handful of times. This chain uses TRBV5-1 with TRBJ2-7; the D gene is possibly TRBD2 (6 bases). Germline V CDR1 and CDR2: SGHRS, YFSETQ. The V gene lost 4 bases and the J gene lost 9 bases, with 14 bases spanning the gap. The CDR3 is 12 amino acids. CDR3 nucleotide sequence: TGCGCCAGCAGCCTCGATCTCGGGGGGCAGTACTTC. This translates into CASSLDLGGQYF.

This clonotype was detected ten times or more. The V call is TRBV28, the J call TRBJ1-5, with 8 positions matching TRBD1. The length of the CDR3 is 15 residues. From germline, CDR1 is MDHEN and CDR2 SYDVKM. V dropped 5 bases and J dropped 5; count of bases not matched to a gene: 8. This CDR3 is CASSPDRGWDQPQHF. The CDR3 nucleotides read TGTGCCAGCAGTCCTGACAGGGGCTGGGATCAGCCCCAGCATTTT.

This clonotype occurred many times. The rearrangement joins TRBV28 to TRBJ2-7, with a weak D call TRBD2 (5 bases). The length of the CDR3 is 15 residues. The V end lost 5 bases, the J end lost 3 bases, and 17 bases lay between the germline ends. Germline CDR1 reads MDHEN; CDR2 reads SYDVKM. In DNA form, the CDR3 reads TGTGCCAGCAGTGGAGCGGCCGCGGGCCTCTACGAGCAGTACTTC. This gives the protein CASSGAAAGLYEQYF.

V and J are TRBV2 and TRBJ1-4; D gene ambiguous. Deletions cut 4 bases from V and 8 bases from J, with 8 bases between. Germline CDR1 reads SNHLY; CDR2 reads FYNNEI. The CDR3 loop spans 12 amino acids. CDR3 protein: CASSVSGEKLFF. Here the CDR3 DNA reads TGTGCCAGCAGTGTCTCGGGAGAAAAACTGTTTTTT.

The gene calls are TRBV24-1 and TRBJ2-3; 8 nucleotides align to TRBD1. The CDR3 sequence is 17 residues long. The J segment lost 0 bases and the V segment lost 5 bases, leaving 9 bases of the junction unmatched. Germline lookup yields CDR1 KGHDR and CDR2 SFDVKD. CDR3 amino acids: CATSAPPGQGSTDTQYF. The CDR3, as DNA: TGTGCCACCAGTGCTCCCCCCGGACAGGGTAGCACAGATACGCAGTATTTT.

In its sample, this clonotype was seen many times. The genes are TRBV2 and TRBJ2-7; 7 bases align to TRBD1. Germline CDR1 is SNHLY and CDR2 is FYNNEI. After removal of 6 bases from V and 2 bases from J, the junction contained 7 bases not matched to a gene. The CDR3 runs 14 residues. The CDR3 protein is CASRVGTDPYEQYF. Written as DNA, the CDR3 is TGTGCCAGCAGGGTCGGGACAGACCCCTACGAGCAGTACTTC.

The table lists this clonotype with many counts. The CDR3 reads CASSWDRAPKGSPLHF. The CDR3 DNA reads as TGTGCCAGCAGCTGGGACAGGGCGCCAAAGGGTTCACCCCTCCACTTT. V usage is TRBV11-2 and J usage is TRBJ1-6; the match to TRBD1 covers 9 bases. J gave up 9 bases and V 4 bases, and 10 bases lay outside the gene matches. CDR1 is SGHAT, CDR2 FQNNGV, per germline. The CDR3 has 16 amino acids.

V gene TRBV5-6 combines with J gene TRBJ2-1; perhaps TRBD2 as D (5 bases). The germline gives CDR1 SGHDT, CDR2 YYEEEE. V was pared by 8 bases and J by 6 bases, with 15 bases between. The CDR3 has 13 amino acids. The DNA of the CDR3 is TGTGCCAGTAGTCCCCGGGATTTCAATGAGCAGTTCTTC. Its translation is CASSPRDFNEQFF.

This clonotype was detected ten times or more. The V gene is TRBV18, the J gene TRBJ2-7; D is possibly TRBD2 (5 bases). The CDR3 contains 13 residues. Germline-derived CDR1 and CDR2 are KGHSH and LQKENI. Trimming took 2 bases from V and 7 from J, leaving 12 bases between them. CDR3 in amino acids: CASSPGERREQYF. CDR3 sequence (DNA): TGTGCCAGCTCACCAGGGGAGAGGAGAGAGCAGTACTTC.

This clonotype was seen many times. The chain employs TRBV20-1 and TRBJ2-1; 11 nucleotides line up with TRBD2. Trimming removed 5 bases from V and 8 bases from J; junction bases left unmatched: 17. Germline V CDR1 and CDR2: DFQATT, SNEGSKA (reference sequence). The CDR3 length is 17 residues. CDR3 region: CSAGSAWNSGRAHEQFF. CDR3 DNA: TGCAGTGCTGGTTCGGCATGGAATAGCGGGAGGGCCCATGAGCAGTTCTTC.

This clonotype was detected many times. The CDR3 DNA is TGTGCCAGCAGCTTGGGGACAGGCCTTCCACCTTCGCAGTTCTTC. It yields the protein CASSLGTGLPPSQFF. This rearrangement joins TRBV13 to TRBJ2-1; 8 nucleotides match TRBD1. Germline V CDR1 and CDR2: PRHDT, FYEKMQ (reference sequence). The CDR3 sequence is 15 residues long. V lost 3 bases and J lost 12; bases outside the gene matches: 13.

This chain connects TRBV12-3 or TRBV12-4 to TRBJ2-2; D call uncertain. CDR3 size: 14 residues. Trimming cost V 7 bases and J 6 bases, with 15 bases left between them. Here the CDR3 DNA reads TGTGCCAGCACCCTAAGCCAGCGCTCCGGGGAGCTGTTTTTT. Amino acid sequence: CASTLSQRSGELFF.

This clonotype was picked up many times. The CDR3 nucleotides are TGTGCCAGCAGAGGCCGTAACTATGGCTACACCTTC. This translates into CASRGRNYGYTF. The chain combines TRBV12-3 or TRBV12-4 with TRBJ1-2; D remains unclear. V lost 6 bases and J 1 base, leaving 6 bases between the germline ends. The CDR3 loop spans 12 amino acids.

The CDR3, as DNA: TGCGCCAGCAGCCTGGAACTAGCGGGACTGAACACCGGGGAGCTGTTTTTT. It yields the protein CASSLELAGLNTGELFF. The chain couples TRBV5-1 to TRBJ2-2, with 10 bases that match TRBD2. V lost 4 bases and J lost 1; bases outside the gene matches: 7. The germline CDR1 and CDR2 sequences are SGHRS and YFSETQ. The CDR3 is made up of 17 amino acids.

This clonotype was observed many times. V is TRBV30 and J is TRBJ1-1; D call uncertain. The V gene's germline CDR1 is GTSNPN and CDR2 SVGIG (reference sequence). V was trimmed by 2 bases and J by 0 bases, leaving 16 bases between them. The CDR3 is 16 residues long. CDR3 protein: CAWSPGLRLMNTEAFF. CDR3 sequence (DNA): TGTGCCTGGAGTCCTGGGCTACGCCTCATGAACACTGAAGCTTTCTTT. The complete variable domain, with remaining parts taken from reference TRBV30 and TRBJ1-1, reads SQTIHQWPATLVQPVGSPLSLECTVEGTSNPNLYWYRQAAGRGLQLLFYSVGIGQISSEVPQNLSASRPQDRQFILSSKKLLLSDSGFYLCAWSPGLRLMNTEAFFGQGTRLTVV.

The chain combines TRBV20-1 with TRBJ2-5; TRBD1 matches 8 bases. J gave up 5 bases and V 1 base, and 6 bases lay outside the gene matches. The CDR3 extends over 14 amino acids. CDR1 is DFQATT and CDR2 is SNEGSKA in the germline V gene (reference sequence). CDR3 sequence: CSARVPGGLETQYF. CDR3 DNA: TGCAGTGCTAGAGTGCCAGGGGGCTTGGAGACCCAGTACTTC.

The gene calls are TRBV20-1 and TRBJ2-5; 8 positions agree with TRBD2. CDR1 DFQATT and CDR2 SNEGSKA come from the germline V gene (reference sequence). V trimming: 0 bases; J trimming: 1 base; junction bases outside the gene matches: 13. The CDR3 length is 18 residues. The CDR3 protein is CSAREWSRAGVIQETQYF. The CDR3 DNA reads TGCAGTGCTAGAGAATGGTCGAGAGCGGGAGTGATCCAAGAGACCCAGTACTTC.

This clonotype was seen only once. A much larger clone is a single base away; this may be a read error. The chain uses TRBV5-1 and TRBJ2-6; tentatively, D is TRBD1 (5 bases). The CDR3 consists of 18 residues. The germline V gene has CDR1 SGHRS and CDR2 YFSETQ. In DNA form, the CDR3 reads TGCGCCAGCAGCTTGGGGGTAAATGGATTCTCTGGGGCCAACGTCCTGGCTTTC. The encoded protein is CASSLGVNGFSGANVLAF.